The 30 T cell receptor beta chains presented below share a single source sample, sequenced in a study of beta chain features in type 1 diabetes. Every isolated RNA sample was fully reverse transcribed, so sequencing captured expressed TCRB transcripts. Produced via immunoSEQ multiplex PCR; TCRdb's table is partial and in-frame only. The data show about 160,000 clones, around 8% seen once. The sequencing input was central memory CD4+ T cells from blood. The receptors stem from a man between 18 and 35 years old in good health.

This clone came up many times. V and J are TRBV18 and TRBJ2-5; 11 bases map to TRBD1. This CDR3 contains 15 residues. With V trimmed by 6 bases and J by 2 bases, 5 bases remained unmatched. CDR1 and CDR2 from the germline V gene are KGHSH and LQKENI. The DNA for the CDR3 is TGTGCCAGCTCGAGGCGGGACAGGGGGCAAGAGACCCAGTACTTC. Translated: CASSRRDRGQETQYF.

A few counts support this clone. The V gene is TRBV5-1, the J gene TRBJ2-3; 8 nucleotides align to TRBD1. V lost 2 bases to trimming and J lost 13 bases; unmatched junction nucleotides: 9. Germline lookup yields CDR1 SGHRS and CDR2 YFSETQ. This CDR3 is 13 amino acids long. This chain's CDR3 is CASSFQGQGGKYF. The CDR3 coding sequence is TGCGCCAGCAGCTTTCAAGGACAGGGTGGAAAGTATTTT.

This clone came up a few times. The rearrangement uses TRBV5-1 and TRBJ2-3, with D maybe TRBD2 (7 bases). Germline lookup yields CDR1 SGHRS and CDR2 YFSETQ. V was pared by 0 bases and J by 2 bases, with 13 bases between. This CDR3 comprises 16 residues. In DNA form, the CDR3 reads TGCGCCAGCAGCTTGGATGGGGGGGCGCACACAGATACGCAGTATTTT. Protein: CASSLDGGAHTDTQYF. Drawing the rest from reference TRBV5-1 and TRBJ2-3, the complete variable domain is KAGVTQTPRYLIKTRGQQVTLSCSPISGHRSVSWYQQTPGQGLQFLFEYFSETQRNKGNFPGRFSGRQFSNSRSEMNVSTLELGDSALYLCASSLDGGAHTDTQYFGPGTRLTVL.

Regarding this clone: The identical CDR3 is also encoded by other nucleotide sequences in the sample. CDR3 sequence: CASSPGQDTEAFF. Here the CDR3 DNA reads TGTGCCAGCTCACCGGGACAGGACACTGAAGCTTTCTTT. The J gene is TRBJ1-1, the V gene TRBV18; 8 nucleotides line up with TRBD1. The CDR3 extends over 13 amino acids. V was pared by 3 bases and J by 3 bases, with 0 bases of the junction left unmatched. Per the germline V gene, CDR1 is KGHSH and CDR2 is LQKENI.

This chain uses TRBV30 with TRBJ1-4, with 7 bases identical to TRBD1. The V gene's germline CDR1 is GTSNPN and CDR2 SVGIG (reference sequence). The CDR3 is 15 amino acids. Trimming at V came to 2 bases and at J to 8 bases, leaving 11 bases not matched to a gene. CDR3 sequence reads: CAWSKRAGGTEKLFF. CDR3 coding DNA: TGTGCCTGGAGTAAAAGGGCAGGGGGAACGGAAAAACTGTTTTTT.

The chain couples TRBV4-1 to TRBJ1-2; the D gene is possibly TRBD1 (5 bases). Trimming took 2 bases from V and 8 from J, leaving 21 bases between them. Germline loops: CDR1 MGHRA, CDR2 YSYEKL. The CDR3 runs to 16 residues. This CDR3 reads CASSQPRKGRSGGYTF. Written as DNA, the CDR3 is TGCGCCAGCAGCCAACCCCGCAAAGGGCGATCAGGGGGCTACACCTTC.

This clone has more than one count but fewer than ten. The CDR3 nucleotides are TGTGCCAGCAGCCCCACGGGACAGGGGGCCCAGACCCAGTACTTC. Protein: CASSPTGQGAQTQYF. The rearrangement links TRBV7-3 to TRBJ2-5, with 12 bases matching TRBD1. Germline CDR1 and CDR2: SGHTA and FQGTGA. Germline trimming cut 5 bases from V and 6 bases from J; bases unmatched to any gene: 7. The CDR3 covers 15 residues.

The chain has TRBV28 and TRBJ2-3; D is possibly TRBD2 (6 bases). The CDR3 is 15 residues long. V dropped 4 bases and J dropped 1 base, with 12 bases sitting between them. From germline, CDR1 is MDHEN and CDR2 SYDVKM. DNA for the CDR3: TGTGCCAGCAGTTCACGAGGAGGGGGCACAGATACGCAGTATTTT. It yields the protein CASSSRGGGTDTQYF. Based on the CDR3 plus reference TRBV28 and TRBJ2-3, the full variable domain is DVKVTQSSRYLVKRTGEKVFLECVQDMDHENMFWYRQDPGLGLRLIYFSYDVKMKEKGDIPEGYSVSREKKERFSLILESASTNQTSMYLCASSSRGGGTDTQYFGPGTRLTVL.

This clone showed up just a few times. The chain is built from TRBV19 and TRBJ1-1; D perhaps matches TRBD1 (6 bases). The CDR3 consists of 15 residues. Trimming took 4 bases from V and 5 from J, leaving 17 bases between them. The germline V gene encodes CDR1 LNHDA and CDR2 SQIVND (reference sequence). The CDR3 here is CASSTLQGGRTEAFF. The CDR3 DNA is TGTGCCAGTAGTACCTTACAGGGTGGTAGGACTGAAGCTTTCTTT.

This clone has only a few counts. This chain connects TRBV7-2 to TRBJ2-3; D is ambiguous. Germline CDR1 is SGHTA and CDR2 is FQGNSA. This CDR3 has 15 residues. V was trimmed by 4 bases and J by 3 bases, leaving 14 bases between them. The DNA of the CDR3 is TGTGCCAGCAGCTCCTCCCGTCTAGTAACAGATACGCAGTATTTT. It is translated as CASSSSRLVTDTQYF.

This chain joins TRBV21-1 and TRBJ1-1; the listed D gene, TRBD1, was not tested against the DNA. TRBV21-1 is shown as a pseudogene. CDR3 length: 15 amino acids. In DNA, the CDR3 is TGTGCCAGCAGCACAGGGGGACGGCTGAACACTGAAGCTTTCTTT. This encodes CASSTGGRLNTEAFF.

This clone was observed a few times. The identical CDR3 is also encoded by other nucleotide sequences in the sample. This chain uses TRBV27 with TRBJ1-1; D may be TRBD1 (6 bases). Germline CDR1 reads MNHEY; CDR2 reads SMNVEV (reference sequence). The V gene lost 5 bases and the J gene lost 6 bases, with 13 bases spanning the gap. This CDR3 has 13 residues. The CDR3 coding sequence is TGTGCCAGCAGTCTCAGGGGAGGGGCTGAAGCTTTCTTT. As protein: CASSLRGGAEAFF.

This clone was counted many times. The rearrangement links TRBV29-1 to TRBJ1-2; 7 bases are shared with TRBD1. V shed 7 bases and J 6 bases; nucleotides not matched to a gene: 14. CDR3 length: 14 amino acids. CDR1 is SQVTM, CDR2 ANQGSEA, per germline. CDR3 DNA sequence: TGCAGCGCACAGGGACAGAGCTATCGAGATGGCTACACCTTC. Its translation: CSAQGQSYRDGYTF. Filled out from reference TRBV29-1 and TRBJ1-2, the complete variable domain reads SAVISQKPSRDICQRGTSLTIQCQVDSQVTMMFWYRQQPGQSLTLIATANQGSEATYESGFVIDKFPISRPNLTFSTLTVSNMSPEDSSIYLCSAQGQSYRDGYTFGSGTRLTVV.

The J gene is TRBJ2-5, the V gene TRBV11-3; D is possibly TRBD1 (6 bases). Trimming stripped 3 bases from V and 5 bases from J, with 13 bases between. Per germline, CDR1 SGHNT and CDR2 YENEEA. This CDR3 is 14 amino acids long. CDR3 residues: CASSFGQTEETQYF. In DNA, the CDR3 is TGTGCCAGCAGCTTTGGACAGACAGAGGAGACCCAGTACTTC.

The table lists this clone with many counts. V gene TRBV7-2 combines with J gene TRBJ2-7, with TRBD2 identical over 10 bases. CDR1 SGHTA and CDR2 FQGNSA come from the germline V gene. The CDR3 loop spans 14 amino acids. With V trimmed by 5 bases and J by 3 bases, 4 bases remained unmatched. CDR3 in amino acids: CASSRTSGGYEQYF. The CDR3, as DNA: TGTGCCAGCAGCCGGACTAGCGGAGGCTACGAGCAGTACTTC.

This clone was found a few times. This sequence joins TRBV5-1 and TRBJ1-1; 11 nucleotides align to TRBD1. Germline CDR1 SGHRS, CDR2 YFSETQ. V lost 4 bases to trimming and J lost 2 bases; unmatched junction nucleotides: 13. The CDR3 contains 18 residues. Written as DNA, the CDR3 is TGCGCCAGCAGCGCCGGGACAGGGGGGGGGCAAACAAACACTGAAGCTTTCTTT. Residues: CASSAGTGGGQTNTEAFF. The full variable domain, in which reference TRBV5-1 and TRBJ1-1 provide the parts outside the CDR3, is KAGVTQTPRYLIKTRGQQVTLSCSPISGHRSVSWYQQTPGQGLQFLFEYFSETQRNKGNFPGRFSGRQFSNSRSEMNVSTLELGDSALYLCASSAGTGGGQTNTEAFFGQGTRLTVV.

This clone came up a few times. The chain links TRBV2 to TRBJ2-7; D gene unclear. The CDR3 has 12 residues. The germline V gene encodes CDR1 SNHLY and CDR2 FYNNEI. Trimming stripped 3 bases from V and 2 bases from J, with 5 bases between. CDR3: CASSDVAYEQYF. CDR3 DNA: TGTGCCAGCAGTGATGTAGCCTACGAGCAGTACTTC.

The V call is TRBV5-8, the J call TRBJ1-1; TRBD1 matches 9 bases. The CDR3 loop spans 18 amino acids. The germline gives CDR1 SGHTS, CDR2 YDEGEE. V was clipped by 0 bases and J by 1 base; unmatched bases: 10. This CDR3 is CASSLVPGQGGTNTEAFF. CDR3 coding DNA: TGTGCCAGCAGCTTGGTCCCGGGACAGGGTGGAACGAACACTGAAGCTTTCTTT.

This chain links TRBV28 with TRBJ2-7; 7 nucleotides line up with TRBD2. In germline, CDR1 is MDHEN, CDR2 SYDVKM. Germline trimming cut 1 base from V and 5 bases from J; bases unmatched to any gene: 2. The length of the CDR3 is 13 residues. The chain's CDR3 is CASSLLLANEQYF. In DNA, the CDR3 is TGTGCCAGCAGTTTATTACTAGCGAACGAGCAGTACTTC.

The rearrangement uses TRBV7-6 and TRBJ2-4; unclear D gene. The CDR3 consists of 13 residues. V lost 4 bases, J lost 0 bases, and 4 bases lay in between. Germline CDR1 reads SGHVS; CDR2 reads FNYEAQ. The CDR3 loop is CASSSQAKNIQYF. The CDR3 DNA sequence: TGTGCCAGCAGCTCCCAAGCCAAAAACATTCAGTACTTC.

This clone showed up just a few times. The chain recombines TRBV27 with TRBJ2-7; 8 bases map to TRBD1. V shed 4 bases, J shed 5 bases, and the junction held 10 bases outside the gene matches. The CDR3 extends over 15 amino acids. The V gene's germline CDR1 is MNHEY and CDR2 SMNVEV (reference sequence). The CDR3 DNA reads TGTGCCAGCAGTTCCCCCGACAGGGGTTCTGACGAGCAGTACTTC. This gives the protein CASSSPDRGSDEQYF.

V is TRBV7-2 and J is TRBJ2-1; 8 bases map to TRBD2. CDR1 and CDR2 from the germline V gene are SGHTA and FQGNSA. The ends lost 5 bases at V and 7 bases at J; junction bases unmatched: 7. The CDR3 totals 14 residues. CDR3 amino acids: CASSQDRGGNEQFF. In DNA form, the CDR3 reads TGTGCCAGCAGCCAAGATCGGGGGGGAAATGAGCAGTTCTTC. Using reference TRBV7-2 and TRBJ2-1 for the parts outside the CDR3, the full variable domain is GAGVSQSPSNKVTEKGKDVELRCDPISGHTALYWYRQSLGQGLEFLIYFQGNSAPDKSGLPSDRFSAERTGGSVSTLTIQRTQQEDSAVYLCASSQDRGGNEQFFGPGTRLTVL.

In this sample, this clone turned up a few times. This sequence joins TRBV7-8 and TRBJ2-2; 14 bases align to TRBD2. CDR1 is SGHVS and CDR2 is FQNEAQ in the germline V gene. CDR3 length equals 17 residues. Germline trimming cut 4 bases from V and 4 bases from J; bases unmatched to any gene: 5. The CDR3 nucleotides read TGTGCCAGCAGCTCCGCCGGACTAGCGGGGGGCACCGGGGAGCTGTTTTTT. Encoded protein: CASSSAGLAGGTGELFF.

Ten or more counts support this clone. The V gene is TRBV30, the J gene TRBJ2-3, with D tentatively TRBD2 (5 bases). The CDR3 runs 13 residues. Trimming took off 3 bases at V and 5 bases at J, with 12 bases between the two ends. Germline CDR1 and CDR2: GTSNPN and SVGIG (reference sequence). CDR3 in amino acids: CAWRGGSGDTQYF. As DNA, the CDR3 is TGTGCCTGGAGGGGCGGGTCAGGAGATACGCAGTATTTT.

V and J are TRBV28 and TRBJ1-1, with D possibly being TRBD1 (6 bases). The V gene lost 4 bases and the J gene lost 0 bases, with 9 bases spanning the gap. The CDR3 covers 14 residues. CDR1 is MDHEN, CDR2 SYDVKM, per germline. The CDR3 DNA reads as TGTGCCAGCAGTTCCGGGACACTGAACACTGAAGCTTTCTTT. This translates into CASSSGTLNTEAFF.

This clone has a handful of counts. This chain joins TRBV7-2 and TRBJ1-5; the D is unclear. The CDR3 is 13 amino acids. Trimming left V 1 base short and J 6 bases short, with 7 bases between. Per the germline V gene, CDR1 is SGHTA and CDR2 is FQGNSA. The CDR3 spells CASSLDGSQPQHF. The CDR3 DNA reads TGTGCCAGCAGCTTAGATGGGAGTCAGCCCCAGCATTTT.

The V gene is TRBV7-7, the J gene TRBJ2-5, with 12 positions matching TRBD2. J was trimmed by 12 bases and V by 1 base; bases with no gene match: 6. The CDR3 length is 14 residues. CDR1 and CDR2 from the germline V gene are SSHAT and FNYEAQ (reference sequence). CDR3 nucleotide sequence: TGTGCCAGCAGCTTAGGGACTAGCGGGGACCATAAGTACTTC. This translates into CASSLGTSGDHKYF.

The rearrangement joins TRBV30 to TRBJ1-2; 8 nucleotides match TRBD1. This CDR3 contains 14 residues. The germline gives CDR1 GTSNPN, CDR2 SVGIG (reference sequence). The trim removed 0 bases at V and 8 bases at J, leaving 8 bases unmatched. The DNA of the CDR3 is TGTGCCTGGAGTGTCGCTCAGGGGGCGCAAGGCTACACCTTC. This encodes CAWSVAQGAQGYTF.

This chain links TRBV27 with TRBJ2-7; the D gene is possibly TRBD1 (6 bases). The V and J ends lost 3 bases and 3 bases respectively, with 21 bases between them. Germline lookup yields CDR1 MNHEY and CDR2 SMNVEV (reference sequence). The CDR3 has 17 amino acids. The CDR3 DNA reads TGTGCCAGCAGTTTTCTACGGGACACCGATCTGTACTACGAGCAGTACTTC. It translates to CASSFLRDTDLYYEQYF.

This clone was recorded a few times. The chain recombines TRBV6-1 with TRBJ1-6, with 11 bases matching TRBD1. CDR1 is MNHNS, CDR2 SASEGT, per germline. This CDR3 is 15 amino acids long. Trimming cost V 2 bases and J 9 bases; bases outside gene matches: 3. The CDR3 region is CASSEQDRGRSPLHF. The CDR3 bases are TGTGCCAGCAGTGAACAGGACAGGGGGCGTTCACCCCTCCACTTT.